These 10 T cell receptor beta chains share one sample of origin, sequenced in a study of OX40 agonist ivuxolimab in advanced cancers. TCRdb's table, derived via immunoSEQ multiplex PCR, lists solely in-frame clones and lacks some. The data hold over 30,000 clones, with about 74% observed a single time. Sequencing was performed on CD4+ or CD8+ T cells sorted from blood, taken in a trial of the OX40 agonist ivuxolimab. The receptors were gathered from an adult with an advanced solid tumor such as melanoma, head and neck, liver or kidney cancer.

The chain uses TRBV7-7 and TRBJ2-7, with D perhaps matching TRBD1 (6 bases). V lost 9 bases, J lost 0 bases, and 18 bases lay in between. Germline CDR1 is SSHAT and CDR2 is FNYEAQ (reference sequence). The length of the CDR3 is 15 residues. The CDR3 DNA reads TGTGCCAGAGGATCCTCGGGACACATCTCCTACGAGCAGTACGTC. This sequence encodes CARGSSGHISYEQYV.

The rearrangement links TRBV6-5 to TRBJ1-1, with D unclear. V lost 1 base and J 4 bases, leaving 7 bases between the germline ends. This CDR3 is built from 13 residues. Germline CDR1 reads MNHEY; CDR2 reads SVGAGI. The CDR3 spells CASSYLGSTEAFF. The CDR3 DNA sequence: TGTGCCAGCAGTTACTTAGGGTCCACTGAAGCTTTCTTT.

The V gene is TRBV28, the J gene TRBJ1-3; D perhaps matches TRBD1 (6 bases). Germline V CDR1 and CDR2: MDHEN, SYDVKM. With 5 bases removed from V and 4 bases from J, the gap between germline ends came to 18 bases. This CDR3 has 16 amino acids. The CDR3 DNA sequence: TGTGCCAGCAGTCTCTCCGGGACAAAGAGGGGAAACACCATATATTTT. It specifies CASSLSGTKRGNTIYF.

The chain has TRBV6-5 and TRBJ2-6, with 7 bases that match TRBD2. The trim removed 6 bases at V and 2 bases at J, leaving 1 base unmatched. The CDR3 consists of 14 residues. The germline CDR1 and CDR2 sequences are MNHEY and SVGAGI. This CDR3 is CASRGGAGANVLTF. For the CDR3, the DNA is TGTGCCAGCAGGGGGGGGGCTGGGGCCAACGTCCTGACTTTC.

Relative to its sample, this clone is medium-sized. The genes are TRBV7-2 and TRBJ1-2; D remains unclear. The CDR3 is 13 amino acids. Looked up from germline, CDR1 is SGHTA and CDR2 is FQGNSA. Trimming left V 1 base short and J 7 bases short, with 10 bases between. CDR3 region: CASSLGGVGGYTF. CDR3 sequence (DNA): TGTGCCAGCAGCTTAGGGGGAGTAGGTGGCTACACCTTC.

The chain couples TRBV7-2 to TRBJ2-1; D gene uncertain. Between the trimmed V and J ends, which lost 3 bases and 6 bases, there was a span of 3 bases. The CDR3 has 11 amino acids. Germline V gives CDR1 SGHTA, CDR2 FQGNSA. In DNA, the CDR3 is TGTGCCAGCAGCTTGGTCAATGAGCAGTTCTTC. Translation gives CASSLVNEQFF. Based on the CDR3 plus reference TRBV7-2 and TRBJ2-1, the full variable domain is GAGVSQSPSNKVTEKGKDVELRCDPISGHTALYWYRQSLGQGLEFLIYFQGNSAPDKSGLPSDRFSAERTGGSVSTLTIQRTQQEDSAVYLCASSLVNEQFFGPGTRLTVL.

This chain uses TRBV23-1 with TRBJ1-1, with 7 positions matching TRBD1. TRBV23-1 has ORF status, its function being uncertain. This CDR3 is built from 14 residues. The ends lost 4 bases at V and 3 bases at J; junction bases unmatched: 5. In nucleotides, the CDR3 is TGCGCCAGCAGTCCGGGACAGCCGGACACTGAAGCTTTCTTT. It encodes CASSPGQPDTEAFF.

The chain uses TRBV7-9 and TRBJ1-2; D remains unclear. V gave up 6 bases and J gave up 5 bases, with 13 bases separating them. Germline V CDR1 and CDR2: SEHNR, FQNEAQ (reference sequence). CDR3 length: 13 amino acids. DNA for the CDR3: TGTGCCAGCAGTCCTGACGGACGTTATGGCTACACCTTC. The encoded protein is CASSPDGRYGYTF.

V is TRBV7-3 and J is TRBJ1-1; D gene unclear. V gave up 2 bases and J gave up 4 bases, with 14 bases separating them. This CDR3 has 15 amino acids. Per the germline V gene, CDR1 is SGHTA and CDR2 is FQGTGA. The CDR3 spells CASSLEGVSITEAFF. As DNA, the CDR3 is TGTGCCAGCAGCTTAGAAGGAGTCTCCATCACTGAAGCTTTCTTT. The full variable domain, in which reference TRBV7-3 and TRBJ1-1 provide the parts outside the CDR3, is GAGVSQTPSNKVTEKGKYVELRCDPISGHTALYWYRQSLGQGPEFLIYFQGTGAADDSGLPNDRFFAVRPEGSVSTLKIQRTERGDSAVYLCASSLEGVSITEAFFGQGTRLTVV.

The DNA for the CDR3 is TGTGCCAGCAGTGAAGCCAGGGGATCAGCTTTCTTT. The encoded protein is CASSEARGSAFF. V usage is TRBV6-1 and J usage is TRBJ1-1, with a possible D match to TRBD1 (6 bases). Per the germline V gene, CDR1 is MNHNS and CDR2 is SASEGT. Between the trimmed V and J ends, which lost 0 bases and 10 bases, there was a span of 9 bases. This CDR3 has 12 residues.